This T cell receptor (beta chain) is drawn from a study of T cells expressing NK-cell markers. Whole-study context: Seven of eight sequenced donors tested HCMV-seropositive; one tested seronegative.

The cDNA for TCR beta came from 5'RACE template switching with UMIs. TCRdb re-called the 5' RACE reads, yielding one record per CDR3 amino acid sequence without DNA. Listed are under 200,000 distinct CDR3 sequences; approximately 18% falls within the top ten. A word on this clonotype: The antigen is not known.

CDR3 length equals 17 residues. Germline CDR1 reads SGHRS; CDR2 reads YFSETQ. Study-wide findings and caveats: Six or seven donors carried dominant NKG2C+ clonotypes that made up about 1.0-7.0% of their CD8+ T cells.

This sequence was found in a woman aged 18-69 years in good health. What was sequenced was blood T cells: a sorted CD56 or NKG2C T cell subset, CD4+ or CD8+ T cells, or bulk PBMC T cells (not recorded which). The chain combines TRBV5-1 with TRBJ2-3; TCRdb indicates TRBD2, and absent DNA this call remains unverified. CDR3 protein: CASSLAGGRASTDTQYF.